This TCR beta chain originates from a study of blood T cells in healthy people across ages. A note on this clonotype: Its target is unknown.

Study-wide findings and caveats: Since the PBMCs were unsorted, naive and antigen-experienced cells could not be conclusively compared.

Trimming pared 5 bases from V and 7 bases from J, leaving 9 bases between. The CDR3 covers 12 residues. Germline CDR1 is SGHTA and CDR2 is FQGNSA. A second PCR, run for about 6 to 11 cycles, used a sample-barcoded 5' primer plus a J-beta primer mix. TCRdb redid the calling of the 5' RACE reads with MiXCR, one entry per CDR3 protein. Of approximately 810,000 distinct CDR3 sequences in the sample, under 35% were seen once. The source material was blood. The chain joins TRBV7-2 to TRBJ2-4; D is unresolved. The clonotype was recovered from a woman of 80 years or more in good health. The CDR3 reads CASSLPSNIQYF. The CDR3 DNA follows: TGTGCCAGCAGCCTTCCGTCGAACATTCAGTACTTC.